This T cell receptor beta chain was found in a study of blood T cell repertoires in COVID-19. In the original workflow: Counts of nucleated cells, estimated from reference gene primer amplification, were obtained. Sequencing used immunoSEQ multiplex PCR; TCRdb keeps in-frame clones, though not all of them. That table is the source of V, J and clone size, and D and trimming were worked out from the DNA. The sample lists approximately 460,000 clones, roughly 89% occurring once. The TCR comes from a man aged 18 to 29 with COVID-19, enrolled during active disease. Source material: peripheral blood.

The CDR3 DNA reads as TGTGCCAGCAGTGTTGCGGTATCTAACTATGGCTACACCTTC. This encodes CASSVAVSNYGYTF. V is TRBV2 and J is TRBJ1-2; D remains ambiguous. Per the germline V gene, CDR1 is SNHLY and CDR2 is FYNNEI. There are 14 residues in the CDR3. V was cut by 4 bases and J by 0 bases, with 9 bases left in between.